This is a list of T cell receptor beta chains from one sample in a study of molecular identifiers for immune sequencing clone quantification. Using its own MiXCR run on the PCR reads, TCRdb lists one record per CDR3 protein. Counted here are 350,000 or so distinct CDR3 sequences, roughly 23% occurring once; the ten biggest clones make up roughly 0.8%. The sample comprised naive CD8+ T cells from blood, with Jurkat cell RNA spiked in. All receptors derive from a human donor in good health. Some libraries in this study had Jurkat cell RNA spiked in. Both conserved end residues are part of each CDR3. The order of the fields is V gene, clone size, D gene, J gene, CDR3 DNA, CDR3 protein. D genes are given only for firm matches. Only part of the rows carry a size: once, few, many, or a class if the clone is expanded.

>TRBV6-2/TRBV6-3|many|NA|TRBJ2-2
TGTGCCAGCACTCTAAGTCCCACCGGGGAGCTGTTTTTT
CASTLSPTGELFF
>TRBV13|NA|TRBD2|TRBJ2-3
TGTGCCAGCAGCCCCCTTAGCGGGGGGCCCGCTTTCGATACGCAGTATTTT
CASSPLSGGPAFDTQYF
>TRBV5-1|many|NA|TRBJ2-5
TGCGCCAGCAGCTTGGGCTTTGAGGAGACCCAGTACTTC
CASSLGFEETQYF
>TRBV6-4|NA|TRBD1|TRBJ2-1
TGTGCCAGCAGTGTACGGCAGGGGGCCGGTAATGAGCAGTTCTTC
CASSVRQGAGNEQFF
>TRBV4-1|few|NA|TRBJ2-3
TGCGCCAGCAGCCAAGAATGGGGGGCCGGCACAGATACGCAGTATTTT
CASSQEWGAGTDTQYF
>TRBV7-9|NA|TRBD2|TRBJ2-2
TGTGCCAGCAGCTTATCCAAAGGACTAGCGTACGCCGGTGAGCTGTTTTTT
CASSLSKGLAYAGELFF
>TRBV5-4|many|NA|TRBJ2-3
TGTGCCAGCAGCGATATCACAGATACGCAGTATTTT
CASSDITDTQYF
>TRBV7-9|many|NA|TRBJ2-7
TGTGCCAGCAGCTTACCGGGGGCCCCCTACGAGCAGTACTTC
CASSLPGAPYEQYF
>TRBV27|many|NA|TRBJ2-5
TGTGCCAGCAGTGCATCCTTAGGCCCGAAGACCCAGTACTTC
CASSASLGPKTQYF
>TRBV12-3/TRBV12-4|many|NA|TRBJ2-7
TGTGCCAGCAGAAATCATCCCTACGAGCAGTACTTC
CASRNHPYEQYF
>TRBV7-6|many|NA|TRBJ2-6
TGTGCCAGCAGCTTATTTCTATCTGGGGCCAACGTCCTGACTTTC
CASSLFLSGANVLTF
>TRBV4-1|few|NA|TRBJ1-2
TGCGCCAGCAGCCAAGACTCTTGGACAGACTATAGTGGCTACACCTTC
CASSQDSWTDYSGYTF
>TRBV2|few|NA|TRBJ2-7
TGTGCCAGCAGCCACCGGGACAACCCCTACGAGCAGTACTTC
CASSHRDNPYEQYF
>TRBV9|many|NA|TRBJ2-7
TGTGCCAGCAGCGTAGGAGATGGGGGCGAGCAGTACTTC
CASSVGDGGEQYF
>TRBV4-3|many|NA|TRBJ1-5
TGCGCCAGCAGCCAAGAAAGCGGGGGTCCGCGTCAGCCCCAGCATTTT
CASSQESGGPRQPQHF
>TRBV30|many|NA|TRBJ2-5
TGTGCCTGGAGTAGCGGAGTACAAGAGACCCAGTACTTC
CAWSSGVQETQYF
>TRBV11-2|few|NA|TRBJ2-7
TGTGCCAGCAGCCCTTCCGGGGGGACAGTATTCTACGAGCAGTACTTC
CASSPSGGTVFYEQYF
>TRBV12-3/TRBV12-4|many|NA|TRBJ2-7
TGTGCCAGCAGTCCTAACCAGTGGGGGAGAGAGCAGTACTTC
CASSPNQWGREQYF
>TRBV4-3|many|NA|TRBJ2-3
TGCGCCAGCAGCCAAGATAAGGCTAGCACAGATACGCAGTATTTT
CASSQDKASTDTQYF
>TRBV28|many|NA|TRBJ2-7
TGTGCCAGCAGTTTTCGCGGACAAAATTCCGGCGAGCAGTACTTC
CASSFRGQNSGEQYF
>TRBV4-3|many|NA|TRBJ2-7
TGCGCCAGCAGCCAAGATGTGGCTTCCAGCTATGGGGAGCAGTACTTC
CASSQDVASSYGEQYF
>TRBV5-1|NA|TRBD2|TRBJ2-3
TGCGCCAGCAGCTTGATTGGACTAGCGGAGTACACAGATACGCAGTATTTT
CASSLIGLAEYTDTQYF
>TRBV4-1|NA|NA|TRBJ2-7
TGCGCCAGCAGCCAAGAGGGTATCCTTGGGGAGCAGTACTTC
CASSQEGILGEQYF
>TRBV10-3|NA|NA|TRBJ2-7
TGTGCCCCGAAGATTGCACATCTACCCTACGAGCAGTACTTC
CAPKIAHLPYEQYF
>TRBV12-5|few|NA|TRBJ2-5
TGTGCTAGTGGTTTGGCCACAAAGCGGACTACCTTC
CASGLATKRTTF
>TRBV7-9|NA|NA|TRBJ1-1
TGTGCCAGCAGCTTACAGGTCAGGGGAAACACTGAAGCTTTCTTT
CASSLQVRGNTEAFF
>TRBV27|many|TRBD2|TRBJ2-7
TGTGCCAGCAGTTTATTCGTGGAGGCTAGCGGGCCGCAGTACTTC
CASSLFVEASGPQYF
>TRBV18|many|NA|TRBJ2-3
TGTGCCAGCTCACCACCGATAACAGATACGCAGTATTTT
CASSPPITDTQYF
>TRBV6-5|many|NA|TRBJ2-7
TGTGCCAGCAGTTACTCGAGTTTGGGAGGTCCAACCTACGAGCAGTACTTC
CASSYSSLGGPTYEQYF
>TRBV9|many|NA|TRBJ1-1
TGTGCCAGCAGCGTAGTAGTGAACACTGAAGCTTTCTTT
CASSVVVNTEAFF
>TRBV30|many|NA|TRBJ2-7
TGTGCCTGGACTCCTTTGAGACCCTCCTACGAGCAGTACTTC
CAWTPLRPSYEQYF
>TRBV4-1|NA|TRBD1|TRBJ1-6
TGCGTCAGCAGCCAAGATTTGGGGACAGGACTTAATTCACCCCTCCACTTT
CVSSQDLGTGLNSPLHF
>TRBV7-9|many|NA|TRBJ1-2
TGTGCCAGCATCCCCCCTCATTCGACGGGAAGGGACTATGGCTACACCTTC
CASIPPHSTGRDYGYTF
>TRBV6-1|few|NA|TRBJ2-1
TGTGCCAGCAGGCTGCCGGGACTTTACAATGAGCAGTTCTTC
CASRLPGLYNEQFF
>TRBV14|few|NA|TRBJ2-1
TGTGCCAGCAGCCTCACCAGGGGGGTCTACAATGAGCAGTTCTTC
CASSLTRGVYNEQFF
>TRBV21-1|NA|NA|TRBJ2-2
TGTGCCAGCAGCCAAGCGGTGTCGAACACCGGGGAGCTGTTTTTT
CASSQAVSNTGELFF
>TRBV30|many|NA|TRBJ2-7
TGTGCCTGGAGTGTAGGGACACAATACGAGCAGTACTTC
CAWSVGTQYEQYF
>TRBV4-3|NA|TRBD1|TRBJ1-1
TGCGCCAGCAGCCAAGTACAGGGGTCTGAAGCTTTCTTT
CASSQVQGSEAFF
>TRBV2|NA|NA|TRBJ2-3
TGTGCCAGCAGTGATCTTTTTGCGGGACAGACCACAGATACGCAGTATTTT
CASSDLFAGQTTDTQYF
>TRBV7-8|NA|NA|TRBJ2-5
TGTGCCAGCAGCTTAGACCTACTAGTCCAAGAGACCCAGTACTTC
CASSLDLLVQETQYF
>TRBV6-6|many|NA|TRBJ2-3
TGTGCCAGCAGAGACCCTAGCGCAGATACGCAGTATTTT
CASRDPSADTQYF
>TRBV3-1|NA|TRBD1|TRBJ2-7
TGTGCCAGCAGCTACGGGACAGCTATGGGGGAAGAGCAGTACTTC
CASSYGTAMGEEQYF
>TRBV6-1|NA|TRBD1|TRBJ2-6
TGTGCCGGCAGTGAAGTAGTCTGGGGGACAGGAAGCTCTGGGGCCAACGTCCTGACTTTC
CAGSEVVWGTGSSGANVLTF
>TRBV14|many|NA|TRBJ2-1
TGTGCCAGCAGCCAAGGACGTATAAGAGGAGTCGAGCAGTTCTTC
CASSQGRIRGVEQFF
>TRBV7-9|many|NA|TRBJ1-4
TGTGCCAGCAGGAACATGGGGGAATACGAAAAACTGTTTTTT
CASRNMGEYEKLFF
>TRBV12-3/TRBV12-4|many|TRBD1|TRBJ1-3
TGTGCCAGCAGTTTAGGGACAGGGCCTGGAAACACCATATATTTT
CASSLGTGPGNTIYF
>TRBV10-3|many|NA|TRBJ2-7
TGTGCCATCAGTGAGACACTTTACGAGCAGTACTTC
CAISETLYEQYF
>TRBV4-1|many|NA|TRBJ1-2
TGCGCCAGCAGCCAAGACGCATACAGACAGATAGATTATGGCTACACCTTC
CASSQDAYRQIDYGYTF
>TRBV28|few|NA|TRBJ2-7
TGTGCCAGCAGTGAGCTGAAGTACTTC
CASSELKYF
>TRBV9|many|TRBD1|TRBJ2-6
TGTGCCAGCAGCCCGACCGGGACAGGGGTGTTGGCTGGGGCCAACGTCCTGACTTTC
CASSPTGTGVLAGANVLTF
>TRBV27|NA|NA|TRBJ2-2
TGTGCCAGCAGTTCAATGACGACGAACACCGGGGAGCTGCTTTTT
CASSSMTTNTGELLF
>TRBV4-3|NA|NA|TRBJ2-7
TGCGCCAGCAGCCAAGATGAGGGTTACGAGCAGTGCTTC
CASSQDEGYEQCF
>TRBV15|many|NA|TRBJ2-5
TGTGCCACCAGCATCGGCAGGGGAGATCAAGAGACCCAGTACTTC
CATSIGRGDQETQYF
>TRBV19|few|TRBD1|TRBJ2-1
TGTGCCAGTAGTATTGTAGGACAGGGTTTTTTCTATGAGCAGTTCTTC
CASSIVGQGFFYEQFF
>TRBV14|many|NA|TRBJ2-1
TGTGCCAGCAGTCAACTAGCAGATGAGCAGTTCTTC
CASSQLADEQFF
>TRBV11-1|NA|NA|TRBJ2-3
TGTGCCAGCAGCTTAGAGGGGAATACGCAGTATTTT
CASSLEGNTQYF
>TRBV14|many|NA|TRBJ2-7
TGTGCCAGCAGCCAAGGTCGAGAATCCTACGAGCAGTACTTC
CASSQGRESYEQYF
>TRBV20-1|few|TRBD2|TRBJ2-5
TGCAGTGCCAGATCTAGCGGCCAAGAGACCCAGTACTTC
CSARSSGQETQYF
>TRBV5-1|many|NA|TRBJ1-1
TGCGCCAGCAGCTTGGATGCAGGAGGGAATGAAGCTTTCTTT
CASSLDAGGNEAFF
>TRBV2|NA|NA|TRBJ2-7
TGTGCCAGCAGCCACAGGACCAAACCGAGCTCCTACGAGCAGTACTTC
CASSHRTKPSSYEQYF